Here is one T cell receptor beta chain with its context. The data were taken from a study of T cell responses to AZD1222 COVID-19 vaccine. Per germline, CDR1 MNHEY and CDR2 SMNVEV (reference sequence). Deletions cut 8 bases from V and 4 bases from J, with 15 bases between. The CDR3 has 14 residues. Profiled with immunoSEQ multiplex PCR; TCRdb holds only in-frame clones, not every one. The data show approximately 110,000 clones, 90% to 95% seen once. This sequence was found in an adult in good health. This material consisted of peripheral blood, taken on day 0 of AZD1222 vaccination. The V gene is TRBV27, the J gene TRBJ2-1; the D is unclear. The CDR3 bases are TGTGCCAGCCGGAGCCTACTTACATACAATGAGCAGTTCTTC. Amino acid sequence: CASRSLLTYNEQFF.